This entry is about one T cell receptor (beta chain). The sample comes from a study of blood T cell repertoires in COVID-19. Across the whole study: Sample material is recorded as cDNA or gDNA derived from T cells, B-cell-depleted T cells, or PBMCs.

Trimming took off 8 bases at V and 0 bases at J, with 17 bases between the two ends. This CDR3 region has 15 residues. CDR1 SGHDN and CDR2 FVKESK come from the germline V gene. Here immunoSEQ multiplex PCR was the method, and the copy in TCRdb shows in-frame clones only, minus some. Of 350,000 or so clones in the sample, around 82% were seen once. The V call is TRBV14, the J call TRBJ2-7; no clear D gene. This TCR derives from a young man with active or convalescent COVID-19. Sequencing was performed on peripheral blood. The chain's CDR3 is CASGPSLPYSYEQYF. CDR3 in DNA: TGTGCCAGCGGGCCGTCGTTGCCCTACTCCTACGAGCAGTACTTC.